The entry below gives a single T cell receptor beta chain sequence along with its context. The antigen is undetermined. CDR3 length: 15 residues. Looked up from germline, CDR1 is SGHAT and CDR2 is FQNNGV. V was pared by 0 bases and J by 8 bases, with 3 bases of the junction left unmatched. Primers included in the PCR were 60 Vbeta and 13 Jbeta primers. Clones were sequenced by immunoSEQ multiplex PCR, and TCRdb holds only the in-frame ones, with some missing. The data hold some 190,000 clones, with about three quarters observed a single time. These data come from a study of cytomegalovirus exposure and HLA in healthy donors. Study-level results: High specificity and sensitivity for cytomegalovirus status were reported for the classifier.

The clonotype comes from a man between 18 and 29 years old in good health and CMV-seronegative. The sample was PBMCs. V gene TRBV11-2 combines with J gene TRBJ1-6, with TRBD1 identical over 8 bases. The CDR3 nucleotides read TGTGCCAGCAGCTTAGAGGGGACAGGCCATTCACCCCTCCACTTT. As protein: CASSLEGTGHSPLHF.